The rows below give T cell receptor beta chains drawn from one sample of a study of blood T cell repertoires in COVID-19. Generated by immunoSEQ multiplex PCR, the TCRdb table keeps only in-frame clones and is missing some. Of some 530,000 clones in the sample, around 85% were seen once. The sample was peripheral blood. The receptors originated from a human donor in a cohort sampled during active COVID-19. Each CDR3 is given with its conserved first and last residue. Fields, in order: J gene, clone size, D gene, V gene, CDR3 protein, CDR3 DNA. The D gene is left open where the match is weak. Some rows have no size entry. The others give once, few or many, or a class for an expanded clone.

j_gene: TRBJ2-7; abundance: NA; d_gene: NA; v_gene: TRBV7-3; CDR3aa: CASSLQLAPYEQYF; CDR3nt: TGTGCCAGCAGCCTCCAACTAGCCCCCTACGAGCAGTACTTC
j_gene: TRBJ1-2; abundance: NA; d_gene: TRBD1; v_gene: TRBV3-1/TRBV3-2; CDR3aa: CASSPLTGSPNGYTF; CDR3nt: TGTGCCAGCAGCCCCCTGACAGGGTCCCCTAATGGCTACACCTTC
j_gene: TRBJ1-2; abundance: NA; d_gene: NA; v_gene: TRBV28; CDR3aa: CASSLRGQEDYGYTF; CDR3nt: TGTGCCAGCAGTTTAAGAGGGCAGGAAGACTATGGCTACACCTTC
j_gene: TRBJ1-2; abundance: NA; d_gene: TRBD1; v_gene: TRBV7-2; CDR3aa: CASSPLDRDYGYTF; CDR3nt: TGTGCCAGCAGCCCGCTGGACAGGGACTATGGCTACACCTTC
j_gene: TRBJ1-4; abundance: NA; d_gene: NA; v_gene: TRBV2; CDR3aa: CATLPQVANEKLFF; CDR3nt: TGTGCCACTTTACCACAGGTGGCTAATGAAAAACTGTTTTTT
j_gene: TRBJ2-5; abundance: NA; d_gene: NA; v_gene: TRBV5-1; CDR3aa: CASSLGLAQETQYF; CDR3nt: TGCGCCAGCAGCCTGGGATTGGCCCAAGAGACCCAGTACTTC
j_gene: TRBJ1-2; abundance: NA; d_gene: NA; v_gene: TRBV6-6; CDR3aa: CASRAGVGYTF; CDR3nt: TGTGCCAGCAGAGCAGGGGTCGGCTACACCTTC
j_gene: TRBJ2-7; abundance: NA; d_gene: NA; v_gene: TRBV3-1/TRBV3-2; CDR3aa: CASSQGAIYEQYF; CDR3nt: TGTGCCAGCAGCCAGGGGGCCATCTACGAGCAGTACTTC
j_gene: TRBJ1-1; abundance: NA; d_gene: TRBD1; v_gene: TRBV19; CDR3aa: CAVQTGQDTEAFF; CDR3nt: TGTGCCGTTCAGACAGGGCAGGACACTGAAGCTTTCTTT
j_gene: TRBJ2-5; abundance: NA; d_gene: NA; v_gene: TRBV19; CDR3aa: CASAWGLSAETQYF; CDR3nt: TGTGCCAGTGCCTGGGGGCTGAGTGCCGAGACCCAGTACTTC
j_gene: TRBJ1-1; abundance: NA; d_gene: TRBD1; v_gene: TRBV10-3; CDR3aa: CAISGQGAAANTEAFF; CDR3nt: TGTGCCATCAGTGGACAGGGGGCTGCCGCGAACACTGAAGCTTTCTTT
j_gene: TRBJ1-6; abundance: NA; d_gene: NA; v_gene: TRBV6-5; CDR3aa: CASSYSSQVPNSPLHF; CDR3nt: TGTGCCAGCAGTTACTCGAGTCAGGTCCCCAATTCACCCCTCCACTTT
j_gene: TRBJ2-3; abundance: few; d_gene: TRBD2; v_gene: TRBV7-9; CDR3aa: CASSGGDTQYF; CDR3nt: TGTGCCAGCTCGGGGGGGGATACGCAGTATTTT
j_gene: TRBJ1-1; abundance: NA; d_gene: TRBD1; v_gene: TRBV6-5; CDR3aa: CASSTPGQGAAEAFF; CDR3nt: TGTGCCAGCAGTACCCCGGGACAGGGGGCCGCTGAAGCTTTCTTT
j_gene: TRBJ2-7; abundance: NA; d_gene: NA; v_gene: TRBV2; CDR3aa: CASRSSQTSYEQYF; CDR3nt: TGTGCCAGCAGATCGTCGCAGACATCCTACGAGCAGTACTTC
j_gene: TRBJ1-3; abundance: NA; d_gene: NA; v_gene: TRBV9; CDR3aa: CASSVDRTNTIYF; CDR3nt: TGTGCCAGCAGCGTTGACAGGACGAACACCATATATTTT
j_gene: TRBJ2-5; abundance: NA; d_gene: TRBD2; v_gene: TRBV11-1; CDR3aa: CASSGGTSGLQETQYF; CDR3nt: TGTGCCAGCAGCGGTGGGACTAGCGGGTTACAAGAGACCCAGTACTTC
j_gene: TRBJ2-5; abundance: NA; d_gene: TRBD2; v_gene: TRBV10-3; CDR3aa: CAISEPGLADQETQYF; CDR3nt: TGTGCCATCAGTGAGCCGGGACTAGCGGACCAAGAGACCCAGTACTTC
j_gene: TRBJ2-2; abundance: NA; d_gene: NA; v_gene: TRBV3-1/TRBV3-2; CDR3aa: CASSQAALPGELFF; CDR3nt: TGTGCCAGCAGCCAAGCAGCGTTACCCGGGGAGCTGTTTTTT
j_gene: TRBJ1-2; abundance: once; d_gene: NA; v_gene: TRBV19; CDR3aa: CASSIEDGRYGYTF; CDR3nt: TGTGCCAGTAGTATAGAGGATGGGAGATATGGCTACACCTTC
j_gene: TRBJ1-3; abundance: NA; d_gene: NA; v_gene: TRBV23-1; CDR3aa: CASSLGGQSSGNTIYF; CDR3nt: TGCGCCAGCAGTCTCGGTGGACAGAGCTCTGGAAACACCATATATTTT
j_gene: TRBJ2-4; abundance: NA; d_gene: TRBD2; v_gene: TRBV7-2; CDR3aa: CASSLVLAGHRNIQYF; CDR3nt: TGTGCCAGCAGCTTAGTACTAGCGGGACATCGGAACATTCAGTACTTC
j_gene: TRBJ1-5; abundance: NA; d_gene: NA; v_gene: TRBV12-3/TRBV12-4; CDR3aa: CASRQGNKPQHF; CDR3nt: TGTGCCAGCAGGCAGGGAAACAAGCCCCAGCATTTT
j_gene: TRBJ1-4; abundance: once; d_gene: NA; v_gene: TRBV28; CDR3aa: CASSWAGDEKLFF; CDR3nt: TGTGCCAGCAGTTGGGCAGGGGATGAAAAACTGTTTTTT
j_gene: TRBJ2-2; abundance: NA; d_gene: NA; v_gene: TRBV3-1/TRBV3-2; CDR3aa: CASSQVSVSGELFF; CDR3nt: TGTGCCAGCAGCCAAGTGTCCGTTTCCGGGGAGCTGTTTTTT
j_gene: TRBJ1-2; abundance: NA; d_gene: TRBD1; v_gene: TRBV2; CDR3aa: CASSEIRTGQDGYTF; CDR3nt: TGTGCCAGCAGTGAAATCCGAACAGGACAGGATGGCTACACCTTC
j_gene: TRBJ2-1; abundance: NA; d_gene: NA; v_gene: TRBV28; CDR3aa: CASSRQGKQFF; CDR3nt: TGTGCCAGCAGTCGCCAGGGAAAGCAGTTCTTC
j_gene: TRBJ1-3; abundance: NA; d_gene: NA; v_gene: TRBV30; CDR3aa: CAWNVGLTFSRGNTIYF; CDR3nt: TGTGCCTGGAACGTGGGCCTTACTTTCTCCAGGGGAAACACCATATATTTT
j_gene: TRBJ1-3; abundance: once; d_gene: TRBD1; v_gene: TRBV2; CDR3aa: CASLEQGARGNTIYF; CDR3nt: TGTGCCAGCCTAGAACAGGGGGCGAGGGGAAACACCATATATTTT
j_gene: TRBJ1-5; abundance: NA; d_gene: NA; v_gene: TRBV2; CDR3aa: CASSERGRGSNQPQHF; CDR3nt: TGTGCCAGCAGTGAAAGAGGGAGGGGTAGCAATCAGCCCCAGCATTTT
j_gene: TRBJ1-1; abundance: NA; d_gene: NA; v_gene: TRBV28; CDR3aa: CASLEQNTEAFF; CDR3nt: TGTGCCAGCTTAGAGCAGAACACTGAAGCTTTCTTT
j_gene: TRBJ1-6; abundance: NA; d_gene: TRBD1; v_gene: TRBV7-2; CDR3aa: CASSLASTGFGSPLHF; CDR3nt: TGTGCCAGCAGCTTAGCCTCGACAGGGTTCGGATCACCCCTCCACTTT
j_gene: TRBJ2-7; abundance: NA; d_gene: TRBD1; v_gene: TRBV5-5; CDR3aa: CASSPFQGAYEQYF; CDR3nt: TGTGCCAGCAGCCCCTTTCAGGGGGCCTACGAGCAGTACTTC